This T cell receptor beta chain was retrieved from a study of blood T cell repertoires in COVID-19. Background on the study: Samples representing acute and convalescent COVID-19 were sourced from the United States, Italy and Spain. Sample material is recorded as cDNA or gDNA derived from T cells, B-cell-depleted T cells, or PBMCs.

Per the original data handling: Scientists estimated how many nucleated cells there were by amplifying reference gene primers. Using immunoSEQ multiplex PCR, the repertoire was profiled, and TCRdb retains in-frame clones only, with some absent. The DNA was the basis for D and trimming; V, J and clone size are from that table. The sample holds roughly 190,000 clones, nearly 90% seen once. The sequencing sample was made of peripheral blood. The clonotype originates from a woman between 35 and 50 years old who had recovered from COVID-19.

CDR3 in DNA: TGTGCCAGCAGTTACTCGCTGGGGGGCACTGAAGCTTTCTTT. This translates into CASSYSLGGTEAFF. This chain links TRBV6-6 with TRBJ1-1; D is possibly TRBD1 (5 bases). The germline V gene has CDR1 MNHNY and CDR2 SVGAGI (reference sequence). Trimming left V 0 bases short and J 4 bases short, with 9 bases between. The CDR3 loop spans 14 amino acids.